This TCR beta chain is drawn from a study of T cell changes during pregnancy in multiple sclerosis. J lost 3 bases, V lost 2 bases, and 1 base had no gene match. CDR1 and CDR2 (germline): MDHEN, SYDVKM. The CDR3 runs 14 residues. Profiling relied on immunoSEQ multiplex PCR, and the TCRdb table lists in-frame clones only, not all of them. Altogether roughly 40,000 clones are present, around nine tenths being singletons, with the ten largest covering around 0.41%. The V call is TRBV28, the J call TRBJ1-5; 7 nucleotides align to TRBD1. Sequenced material: CD4+ T cells from peripheral blood mononuclear cells, taken in the third trimester of pregnancy. The sequence was collected from a female donor with multiple sclerosis, enrolled in a pregnancy study. The CDR3 protein is CASSLGTVNQPQHF. The CDR3 DNA sequence: TGTGCCAGCAGTTTAGGGACAGTCAATCAGCCCCAGCATTTT.